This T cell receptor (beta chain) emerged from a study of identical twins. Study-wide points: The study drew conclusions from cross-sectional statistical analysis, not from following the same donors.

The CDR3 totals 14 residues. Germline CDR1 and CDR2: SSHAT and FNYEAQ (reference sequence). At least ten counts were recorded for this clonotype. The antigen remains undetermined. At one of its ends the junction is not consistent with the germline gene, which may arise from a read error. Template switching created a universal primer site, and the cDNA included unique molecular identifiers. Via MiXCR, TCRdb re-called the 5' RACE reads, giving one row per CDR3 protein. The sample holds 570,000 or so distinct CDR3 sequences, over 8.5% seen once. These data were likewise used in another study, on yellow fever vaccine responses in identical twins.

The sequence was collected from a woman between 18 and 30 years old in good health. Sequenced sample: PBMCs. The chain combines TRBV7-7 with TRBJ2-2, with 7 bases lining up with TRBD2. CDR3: CASSLSGTSGELFF. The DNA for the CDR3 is TGTGCTAGCAGCTTGAGCGGGACGAGCGGGGAGCTGTTTTTT.